The T cell receptor beta chain under discussion was sequenced for a study of T cell responses to AZD1222 COVID-19 vaccine. Study outcomes and limitations: At 160-218 and 743-854, vaccine-associated CD4 TCRs were dominant, and they spanned spike. Recipients of two AZD1222 doses showed rising Spike-specific TCR breadth and depth.

The repertoire was sequenced with immunoSEQ multiplex PCR; TCRdb's copy has only in-frame clones and lacks some. Seen here are roughly 120,000 clones, approximately 90% observed once, and the top ten hold roughly 1.5%. Turning to this clone: The target antigen is unknown.

Timing groups of about 4 and about 12 weeks for second doses were pooled. The V gene lost 3 bases and the J gene lost 3 bases, with 14 bases spanning the gap. The germline CDR1 and CDR2 sequences are SNHLY and FYNNEI. The CDR3 loop spans 15 amino acids. This TCR was sampled from an adult who received the AZD1222 COVID-19 vaccine. The sequences come from peripheral blood, collected 28 days after the second AZD1222 dose. The gene calls are TRBV2 and TRBJ2-5; D may be TRBD2 (6 bases). CDR3 in amino acids: CASSEGGLAEETQYF. CDR3 sequence (DNA): TGTGCCAGCAGTGAGGGGGGTTTGGCGGAAGAGACCCAGTACTTC.